A single sample gave rise to the 30 T cell receptor beta chains below, sequenced in a study of T-cell reconstitution after alpha-beta-depleted transplantation in children. The authors prepared the TCRbeta library with unique molecular identifiers. One entry per CDR3 protein, called by TCRdb with MiXCR from the PCR reads. The sample yields some 490,000 distinct CDR3 sequences, roughly an eighth seen once. The sequences come from PBMCs from the stem cell graft donor, collected from the stem cell graft. The source of these receptors is a human donor who donated a stem cell graft to a child with combined immunodeficiency.

This clonotype came up a few times. The V and J genes are TRBV5-1 and TRBJ2-1; D is ambiguous. Germline lookup yields CDR1 SGHRS and CDR2 YFSETQ. V lost 5 bases and J lost 4, with 10 bases in between. The CDR3 runs to 13 residues. In DNA form, the CDR3 reads TGCGCCAGCAGAGGTCCAGATTACAATGAGCAGTTCTTC. Encoded protein: CASRGPDYNEQFF.

This clonotype was detected a few times. The chain combines TRBV18 with TRBJ2-7; 12 nucleotides match TRBD2. With 3 bases clipped from V and 3 bases from J, the junction kept 3 bases outside the gene matches. CDR1 and CDR2 from the germline V gene are KGHSH and LQKENI. This CDR3 is built from 15 residues. The CDR3 DNA sequence: TGTGCCAGCTCACCGACTAGCGGGGGATACTACGAGCAGTACTTC. Protein sequence: CASSPTSGGYYEQYF.

This clonotype was counted between two and nine times. The chain links TRBV5-5 to TRBJ2-3; 8 bases line up with TRBD2. CDR1 and CDR2 from the germline V gene are SGHKS and YYEKEE (reference sequence). The junction had 3 bases not matched to a gene; V was cut back by 2 bases and J by 1 base. There are 15 residues in the CDR3. The CDR3 DNA reads TGTGCCAGCAGCTTACTAGCGGATGGCACAGATACGCAGTATTTT. Translated: CASSLLADGTDTQYF.

The chain joins TRBV6-2 or TRBV6-3 to TRBJ2-3; no clear D gene. Germline V CDR1 and CDR2: MNHEY, SVGEGT. V lost 4 bases, J lost 5 bases, and 4 bases lay in between. This CDR3 is built from 11 residues. This CDR3 is CASSWEDTQYF. The CDR3 coding sequence is TGTGCCAGCAGTTGGGAAGATACGCAGTATTTT.

At least ten counts were recorded for this clonotype. V and J are TRBV9 and TRBJ2-3; D is ambiguous. The CDR3 totals 13 residues. V was shortened by 5 bases and J by 2 bases, with 9 bases between the two germline ends. Germline CDR1 SGDLS, CDR2 YYNGEE. CDR3: CASRGPTTDTQYF. The CDR3 coding sequence is TGTGCCAGCAGGGGTCCTACCACAGATACGCAGTATTTT.

The sample holds a few counts of this clonotype. V gene TRBV28 combines with J gene TRBJ2-3; the D gene is possibly TRBD2 (7 bases). Germline V gene data show CDR1 as MDHEN and CDR2 as SYDVKM. CDR3 length: 15 amino acids. The V and J ends lost 3 bases and 2 bases respectively, with 12 bases between them. CDR3 nucleotides: TGTGCCAGCAGTTTCGGCGGGGGCTTCACAGATACGCAGTATTTT. This sequence encodes CASSFGGGFTDTQYF.

This clonotype was observed a few times. This rearrangement joins TRBV11-3 to TRBJ2-3, with 12 positions matching TRBD2. CDR1 and CDR2 from the germline V gene are SGHNT and YENEEA. This CDR3 is 17 amino acids long. V lost 0 bases and J lost 5; bases outside the gene matches: 6. DNA for the CDR3: TGTGCCAGCAGCTTAGATCAGAGACTAGCGGGAGAAGATACGCAGTATTTT. Encoded protein: CASSLDQRLAGEDTQYF.

This clonotype was picked up many times. J is TRBJ2-7 and V is TRBV5-1, with D unresolved. Germline CDR1 reads SGHRS; CDR2 reads YFSETQ. The CDR3 has 15 residues. Trimming left V 0 bases short and J 5 bases short, with 15 bases between. The CDR3 nucleotides are TGCGCCAGCAGCTTGGACGCGCCGTACCGTGACGAGCAGTACTTC. Translated: CASSLDAPYRDEQYF.

There are a few counts of this clonotype. The rearrangement joins TRBV29-1 to TRBJ2-2; D is unclear. Germline CDR1 and CDR2: SQVTM and ANQGSEA. This CDR3 is built from 15 residues. Trimming cost V 0 bases and J 1 base, with 9 bases left between them. CDR3 amino acids: CSVEDARKNTGELFF. The CDR3 bases are TGCAGCGTTGAAGATGCGCGGAAGAACACCGGGGAGCTGTTTTTT.

This clonotype was seen a few times. This sequence joins TRBV4-3 and TRBJ2-3; no firm D call. This CDR3 has 16 amino acids. The V end was cut by 0 bases, the J end by 4 bases, with 14 bases between. Germline CDR1 is LGHNA and CDR2 is YSLEER. CDR3 amino acids: CASSQDNAGVPDTQYF. The CDR3 DNA sequence: TGCGCCAGCAGCCAAGATAACGCTGGGGTGCCAGATACGCAGTATTTT.

This clonotype has a handful of counts. CDR3 DNA sequence: TGCGCCAGCAGCCGGTCGGGGGCCGCCCTCTACAATGAGCAGTTCTTC. Translating it yields CASSRSGAALYNEQFF. The V gene is TRBV5-1, the J gene TRBJ2-1; D possibly matches TRBD1 or TRBD2 (6 bases each). With 4 bases removed from V and 3 bases from J, the gap between germline ends came to 17 bases. The CDR3 is 16 amino acids. CDR1 and CDR2 (germline): SGHRS, YFSETQ. Full variable domain (missing parts from reference TRBV5-1 and TRBJ2-1): KAGVTQTPRYLIKTRGQQVTLSCSPISGHRSVSWYQQTPGQGLQFLFEYFSETQRNKGNFPGRFSGRQFSNSRSEMNVSTLELGDSALYLCASSRSGAALYNEQFFGPGTRLTVL.

A few counts support this clonotype. In DNA form, the CDR3 reads TGTGCCAGCAGTTCCCTTTTGGGGACTAACTATGGCTACACCTTC. Amino acid sequence: CASSSLLGTNYGYTF. The chain carries TRBV27 and TRBJ1-2; D unresolved. Trimming removed 4 bases at V and 0 bases at J, with 12 bases between. Germline lookup yields CDR1 MNHEY and CDR2 SMNVEV (reference sequence). CDR3 length equals 15 residues.

The gene calls are TRBV12-3 or TRBV12-4 and TRBJ2-7, with D possibly TRBD2 on 5 matching bases. The CDR3 consists of 14 residues. Trimming removed 1 base at V and 4 bases at J, with 11 bases between. CDR3: CASSLGLIGYEQYF. The CDR3 bases are TGTGCCAGCAGTTTAGGACTAATCGGTTACGAGCAGTACTTC.

This clonotype was counted a few times. This chain uses TRBV28 with TRBJ1-2; 7 positions agree with TRBD1. The CDR3 runs 13 residues. Germline CDR1 is MDHEN and CDR2 is SYDVKM. J lost 7 bases, V lost 6 bases, and 8 bases had no gene match. The CDR3 loop is CASRRTGVGGYTF. The DNA for the CDR3 is TGTGCCAGCAGGCGTACAGGGGTGGGTGGCTACACCTTC.

This clonotype was seen ten or more times. The rearrangement uses TRBV4-2 and TRBJ2-6, with D unclear. Germline loops: CDR1 LGHNA, CDR2 YNFKEQ. V was shortened by 3 bases and J by 2 bases, with 8 bases between the two germline ends. CDR3 length: 15 residues. The CDR3, as DNA: TGTGCCAGCAGCCAGACCCAAACTGGGGCCAACGTCCTGACTTTC. Its translation: CASSQTQTGANVLTF.

This clonotype was detected a few times. The chain has TRBV7-9 and TRBJ2-7, with D maybe TRBD2 (5 bases). V lost 4 bases to trimming and J lost 3 bases, with 10 bases between them. The CDR3 is 13 amino acids. Germline V CDR1 and CDR2: SEHNR, FQNEAQ (reference sequence). CDR3 loop: CASSSGERYEQYF. In DNA, the CDR3 is TGTGCCAGCAGCTCCGGGGAACGCTACGAGCAGTACTTC. The full variable domain, in which reference TRBV7-9 and TRBJ2-7 provide the parts outside the CDR3, is DTGVSQNPRHKITKRGQNVTFRCDPISEHNRLYWYRQTLGQGPEFLTYFQNEAQLEKSRLLSDRFSAERPKGSFSTLEIQRTEQGDSAMYLCASSSGERYEQYFGPGTRLTVT.

This clonotype was seen only a few times. V is TRBV15 and J is TRBJ2-1, with 14 positions matching TRBD2. Unmatched junction bases numbered 13, after V lost 0 bases and J lost 15 bases. This CDR3 is built from 17 residues. CDR1 and CDR2 (germline): LNHNV, YYDKDF (reference sequence). The CDR3 region is CATSRDTTGTSGGAWFF. CDR3 bases: TGTGCCACCAGCAGAGATACTACCGGGACTAGCGGGGGAGCGTGGTTCTTC.

This chain joins TRBV3-1 and TRBJ2-7, with D maybe TRBD1 (6 bases). The germline CDR1 and CDR2 sequences are LGHDT and YNNKEL (reference sequence). Between the trimmed V and J ends, which lost 6 bases and 6 bases, there was a span of 15 bases. This CDR3 is built from 13 residues. Here the CDR3 reads CASSPTGAGEQYF. CDR3 DNA sequence: TGTGCCAGCAGTCCGACAGGTGCGGGCGAGCAGTACTTC.

The gene calls are TRBV10-3 and TRBJ1-3; D perhaps matches TRBD1 (5 bases). With 4 bases removed from V and 0 bases from J, the gap between germline ends came to 13 bases. The CDR3 runs to 16 residues. Germline V gene data show CDR1 as ENHRY and CDR2 as SYGVKD. Here the CDR3 reads CAISGRDGSSGNTIYF. The CDR3 DNA sequence: TGTGCCATCAGTGGAAGGGACGGATCCTCTGGAAACACCATATATTTT.

This chain links TRBV2 with TRBJ2-7; 11 bases agree with TRBD2. CDR1 is SNHLY and CDR2 is FYNNEI in the germline V gene. The CDR3 consists of 16 residues. The J segment lost 0 bases and the V segment lost 8 bases, leaving 9 bases of the junction unmatched. The CDR3 sequence: CASERGLAVPSYEQYF. In DNA form, the CDR3 reads TGTGCCAGCGAGAGGGGACTAGCGGTCCCCTCCTACGAGCAGTACTTC.

The CDR3 is CASNRQRSSYEQYF. The CDR3, as DNA: TGTGCCAGCAACCGTCAACGGAGCTCCTACGAGCAGTACTTC. The chain is built from TRBV28 and TRBJ2-7; D remains unclear. This CDR3 has 14 amino acids. V gave up 7 bases and J gave up 0 bases, with 13 bases separating them. Germline CDR1 and CDR2: MDHEN and SYDVKM. The full variable domain, completed using reference TRBV28 and TRBJ2-7, is DVKVTQSSRYLVKRTGEKVFLECVQDMDHENMFWYRQDPGLGLRLIYFSYDVKMKEKGDIPEGYSVSREKKERFSLILESASTNQTSMYLCASNRQRSSYEQYFGPGTRLTVT.

This clonotype was seen ten or more times. The chain combines TRBV4-3 with TRBJ2-7, with D unclear. This CDR3 comprises 17 residues. Trimming took off 2 bases at V and 0 bases at J, with 17 bases between the two ends. Germline V lookup: CDR1 LGHNA, CDR2 YSLEER. The CDR3 DNA reads TGCGCCAGCAGCCAAACCTTTGAGGCCCTAAGCTCCTACGAGCAGTACTTC. The encoded protein is CASSQTFEALSSYEQYF.

This clonotype was detected a few times. The V gene is TRBV5-5, the J gene TRBJ1-5; tentatively, D is TRBD1 (5 bases). V was cut by 2 bases and J by 7 bases, with 13 bases left in between. The CDR3 contains 14 residues. The germline V gene has CDR1 SGHKS and CDR2 YYEKEE (reference sequence). The CDR3 coding sequence is TGTGCCAGCAGCTTAGGGGTATGGGCCCAGCCCCAGCATTTT. It translates to CASSLGVWAQPQHF.

This clonotype has a count of ten or more. This chain connects TRBV12-3 or TRBV12-4 to TRBJ2-7; D may be TRBD2 (6 bases). CDR3 length equals 14 residues. Trimming pared 4 bases from V and 6 bases from J, leaving 16 bases between. This chain's CDR3 is CASSSLRRGCEQYF. The CDR3 coding sequence is TGTGCCAGCAGTTCCCTTAGGAGGGGATGCGAGCAGTACTTC.

This clonotype was detected only a few times. The gene calls are TRBV4-3 and TRBJ2-1, with 11 positions matching TRBD2. J gave up 0 bases and V 1 base, and 2 bases lay outside the gene matches. Germline V gene data show CDR1 as LGHNA and CDR2 as YSLEER. The CDR3 covers 17 residues. CDR3 in DNA: TGCGCCAGCAGCCAAGGGACTAGCGGGCCCTCCTACAATGAGCAGTTCTTC. As protein: CASSQGTSGPSYNEQFF.

V gene TRBV27 combines with J gene TRBJ2-3, with 8 bases lining up with TRBD2. J was trimmed by 3 bases and V by 9 bases; bases with no gene match: 11. Germline-derived CDR1 and CDR2 are MNHEY and SMNVEV (reference sequence). The CDR3 consists of 15 residues. Here the CDR3 reads CASYETGGPTDTQYF. DNA of the CDR3: TGTGCCAGTTATGAAACGGGAGGGCCTACAGATACGCAGTATTTT.

The V call is TRBV5-5, the J call TRBJ1-2, with 8 bases identical to TRBD1. Germline lookup yields CDR1 SGHKS and CDR2 YYEKEE (reference sequence). Trimming removed 0 bases from V and 2 bases from J; junction bases left unmatched: 3. The CDR3 runs to 15 residues. The CDR3 nucleotides are TGTGCCAGCAGCTTGGCCCGGGACAGGAACTATGGCTACACCTTC. Translation: CASSLARDRNYGYTF.

This clonotype was seen repeatedly, ten times or more. The V gene is TRBV11-1, the J gene TRBJ2-1; 7 nucleotides line up with TRBD2. The CDR3 is 12 amino acids. Trimming removed 9 bases from V and 6 bases from J; junction bases left unmatched: 5. Germline CDR1 and CDR2: SGHAT and FQDESV (reference sequence). Here the CDR3 reads CASLGGSNEQFF. The CDR3 DNA is TGTGCCAGTCTTGGCGGGAGCAATGAGCAGTTCTTC.

As for this clonotype: Germline and junction disagree at one end, which may indicate a read error. V gene TRBV7-8 combines with J gene TRBJ2-2; 8 bases match TRBD1. The germline V gene has CDR1 SGHVS and CDR2 FQNEAQ. This CDR3 comprises 15 residues. This chain's CDR3 is CASSLAGGLTGELFF. The CDR3 coding sequence is TGTGCCAGCAGCCTAGCAGGGGGCCTCACCGGGGAGCTGTTTTTT. The full variable domain, completed using reference TRBV7-8 and TRBJ2-2, is GAGVSQSPRYKVAKRGQDVALRCDPISGHVSLFWYQQALGQGPEFLTYFQNEAQLDKSGLPSDRFFAERPEGSVSTLKIQRTQQEDSAVYLCASSLAGGLTGELFFGEGSRLTVL.

This clonotype occurred many times. The rearrangement uses TRBV12-3 or TRBV12-4 and TRBJ1-5, with a weak D call TRBD1 (5 bases). The CDR3 is 15 residues long. V lost 3 bases to trimming and J lost 2 bases, with 11 bases between them. The CDR3 bases are TGTGCCAGCAGTTTGGGGCCGCGGGGCAATCAGCCCCAGCATTTT. Translating it yields CASSLGPRGNQPQHF.